The 2 T cell receptor beta chains presented below share a single source sample, sequenced in a study of T-cell reconstitution after alpha-beta-depleted transplantation in children. This sample's TCRbeta library carried unique molecular identifier barcodes. TCRdb analysed the PCR reads with MiXCR anew, one entry per CDR3 protein. The table lists more than 3,500 distinct CDR3 sequences, roughly an eighth of them singletons. The source material was PBMCs, mostly from graft donor cells, sampled 60 days after TCRalphabeta/CD19-depleted stem cell transplant. These receptors were taken from a male patient aged 2-10 years who had a stem cell transplant for acute lymphoblastic leukemia, so the T cells may come from the graft donor.

Concerning this clonotype: Relative to the germline gene, one junction end is altered; a read error may explain this. V is TRBV7-9 and J is TRBJ2-3, with a possible D match to TRBD2 (6 bases). The germline V gene has CDR1 SEHNR and CDR2 FQNEAQ (reference sequence). This CDR3 has 19 residues. CDR3 DNA sequence: TGTGCCATCAGCCCCGGGACCCGCGGGGCAGGATTAATCACAGATACGCAGTATTTT. This translates into CAISPGTRGAGLITDTQYF.

Relative to its sample, this clonotype is medium-sized. The genes are TRBV5-1 and TRBJ2-6; D might be TRBD2 (11 bases). The CDR3 length is 24 residues. Germline CDR1 SGHRS, CDR2 YFSETQ. Trimming left V 1 base short and J 0 bases short, with 32 bases between. CDR3 nucleotides: TGCGCCAGCAGCTTGAGGACACCGGGACAGGGGCCGACTAGCGGGGCCTCTGGGGCCAACGTCCTGACTTTC. Translating it yields CASSLRTPGQGPTSGASGANVLTF.